This T cell receptor beta chain was observed in a study of T cell responses to AZD1222 COVID-19 vaccine. Study at large: Doses given second, at about 4 or about 12 weeks, were pooled.

Method: immunoSEQ multiplex PCR; TCRdb's copy keeps in-frame clones and lacks some. The table records 150,000 to 200,000 clones, less than 95% of them present only once. CDR3 length: 13 residues. Germline V gives CDR1 SQVTM, CDR2 ANQGSEA. Trimming left V 8 bases short and J 8 bases short, with 21 bases between. The chain recombines TRBV29-1 with TRBJ1-1, with D unclear. Sequenced here: peripheral blood, sampled on day 0 of AZD1222 vaccination. The receptor comes from an adult in good health. The CDR3 protein is CSSAPIGYKEAFF. CDR3 nucleotides: TGCAGCTCTGCCCCAATAGGGTATAAAGAAGCTTTCTTT.